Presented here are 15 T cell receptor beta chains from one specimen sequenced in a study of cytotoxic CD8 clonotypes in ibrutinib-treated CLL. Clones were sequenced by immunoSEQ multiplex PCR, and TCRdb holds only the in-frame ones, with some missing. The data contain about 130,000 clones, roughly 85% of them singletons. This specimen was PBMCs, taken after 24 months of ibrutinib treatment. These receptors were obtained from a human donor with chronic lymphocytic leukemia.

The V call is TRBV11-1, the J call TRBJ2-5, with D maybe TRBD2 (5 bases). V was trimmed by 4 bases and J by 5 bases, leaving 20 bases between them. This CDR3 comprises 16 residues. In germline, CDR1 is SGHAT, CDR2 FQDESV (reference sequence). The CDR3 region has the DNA TGTGCCAGCAGCTACTCCTGGCGCGGGCGTGTCGAGACCCAGTACTTC. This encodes CASSYSWRGRVETQYF.

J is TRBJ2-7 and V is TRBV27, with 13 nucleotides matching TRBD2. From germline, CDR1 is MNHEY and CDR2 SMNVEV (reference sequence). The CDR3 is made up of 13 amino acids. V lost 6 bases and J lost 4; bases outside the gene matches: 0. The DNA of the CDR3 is TGTGCCAGCAGACTAGCGGGAGGGTACGAGCAGTACTTC. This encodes CASRLAGGYEQYF.

The CDR3 reads CASSYFSRGEGYTF. As DNA, the CDR3 is TGTGCCAGCAGTTACTTCTCGCGAGGGGAAGGCTACACCTTC. V is TRBV6-5 and J is TRBJ1-2; D may be TRBD1 (5 bases). The CDR3 length is 14 residues. Trimming pared 1 base from V and 8 bases from J, leaving 14 bases between. Germline CDR1 MNHEY, CDR2 SVGAGI.

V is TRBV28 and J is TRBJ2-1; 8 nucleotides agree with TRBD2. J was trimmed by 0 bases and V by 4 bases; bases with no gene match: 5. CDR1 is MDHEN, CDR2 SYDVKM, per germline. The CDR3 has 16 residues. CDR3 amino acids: CASSSFSGASYNEQFF. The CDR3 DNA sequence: TGTGCCAGCAGTTCCTTTAGCGGGGCCTCCTACAATGAGCAGTTCTTC. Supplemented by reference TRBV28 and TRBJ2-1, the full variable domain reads DVKVTQSSRYLVKRTGEKVFLECVQDMDHENMFWYRQDPGLGLRLIYFSYDVKMKEKGDIPEGYSVSREKKERFSLILESASTNQTSMYLCASSSFSGASYNEQFFGPGTRLTVL.

The CDR3 reads CASALQLEQFF. The CDR3 DNA is TGCGCCAGCGCCCTCCAATTAGAGCAGTTCTTC. The chain joins TRBV23-1 to TRBJ2-1; D gene unclear. TRBV23-1 is filed as an ORF, its function uncertain. The CDR3 runs 11 residues. With 8 bases removed from V and 10 bases from J, the gap between germline ends came to 12 bases.

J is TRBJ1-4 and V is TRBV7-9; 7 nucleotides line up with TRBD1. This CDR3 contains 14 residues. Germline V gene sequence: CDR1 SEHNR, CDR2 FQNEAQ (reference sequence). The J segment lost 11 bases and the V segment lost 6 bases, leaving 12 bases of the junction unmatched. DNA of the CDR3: TGTGCCAGCAGGCCGACAGGGCCCTTCGGTAAACTGTTTTTT. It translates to CASRPTGPFGKLFF.

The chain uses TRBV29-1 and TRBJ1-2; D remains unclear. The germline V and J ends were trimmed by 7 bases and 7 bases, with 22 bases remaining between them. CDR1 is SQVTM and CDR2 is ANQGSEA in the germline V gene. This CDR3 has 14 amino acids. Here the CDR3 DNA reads TGCAGCGCCTCGGACGGAGCAGGCCGTGTTGGCTACACCTTC. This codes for CSASDGAGRVGYTF.

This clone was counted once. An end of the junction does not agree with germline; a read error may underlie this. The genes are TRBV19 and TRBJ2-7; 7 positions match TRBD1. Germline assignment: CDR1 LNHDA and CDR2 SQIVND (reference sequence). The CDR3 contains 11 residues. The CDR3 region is CASSMGDRSFF. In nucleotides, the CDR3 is TGTGCCAGTAGTATGGGGGACAGAAGTTTCTTC.

CDR3 DNA: TGCGCCAGCAGCCAAGTTTCTGCGGGACTAGTCAATGAGCAGTTCTTC. Translating gives CASSQVSAGLVNEQFF. V usage is TRBV4-1 and J usage is TRBJ2-1, with 8 positions matching TRBD2. This CDR3 is 16 amino acids long. The J segment lost 6 bases and the V segment lost 1 base, leaving 8 bases of the junction unmatched. Germline-derived CDR1 and CDR2 are MGHRA and YSYEKL.

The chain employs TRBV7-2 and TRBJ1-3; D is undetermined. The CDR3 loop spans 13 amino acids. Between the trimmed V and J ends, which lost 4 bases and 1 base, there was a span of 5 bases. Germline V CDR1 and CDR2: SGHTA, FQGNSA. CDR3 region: CASSSESGNTIYF. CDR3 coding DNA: TGTGCCAGCAGCTCTGAGTCTGGAAACACCATATATTTT.

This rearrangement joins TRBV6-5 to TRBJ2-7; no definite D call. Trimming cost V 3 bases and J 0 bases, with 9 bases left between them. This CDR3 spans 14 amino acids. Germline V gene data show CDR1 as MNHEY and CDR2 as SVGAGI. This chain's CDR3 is CASSYEWSSYEQYF. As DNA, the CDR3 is TGTGCCAGCAGTTATGAGTGGAGCTCCTACGAGCAGTACTTC.

The CDR3 sequence is CASRRGTDSGNTIYF. CDR3 nucleotides: TGTGCCAGCAGACGGGGGACCGACTCTGGAAACACCATATATTTT. The chain uses TRBV6-6 and TRBJ1-3, with D perhaps TRBD1 (5 bases). This CDR3 contains 15 residues. Germline CDR1 MNHNY, CDR2 SVGAGI (reference sequence). V was cut by 6 bases and J by 0 bases, with 12 bases left in between.

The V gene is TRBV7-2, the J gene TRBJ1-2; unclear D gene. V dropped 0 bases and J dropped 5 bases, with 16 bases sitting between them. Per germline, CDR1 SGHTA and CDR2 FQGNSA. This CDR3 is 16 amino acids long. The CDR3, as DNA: TGTGCCAGCAGCTTAGCGCGAGGGTCCGAGGGATATGGCTACACCTTC. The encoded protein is CASSLARGSEGYGYTF. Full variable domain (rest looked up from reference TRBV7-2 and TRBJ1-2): GAGVSQSPSNKVTEKGKDVELRCDPISGHTALYWYRQSLGQGLEFLIYFQGNSAPDKSGLPSDRFSAERTGGSVSTLTIQRTQQEDSAVYLCASSLARGSEGYGYTFGSGTRLTVV.

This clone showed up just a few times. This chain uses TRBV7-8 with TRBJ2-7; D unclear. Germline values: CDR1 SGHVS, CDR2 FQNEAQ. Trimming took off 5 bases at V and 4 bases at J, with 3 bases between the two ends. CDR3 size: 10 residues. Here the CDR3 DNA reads TGTGCCAGCAGCCTATACGAGCAGTACTTC. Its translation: CASSLYEQYF.

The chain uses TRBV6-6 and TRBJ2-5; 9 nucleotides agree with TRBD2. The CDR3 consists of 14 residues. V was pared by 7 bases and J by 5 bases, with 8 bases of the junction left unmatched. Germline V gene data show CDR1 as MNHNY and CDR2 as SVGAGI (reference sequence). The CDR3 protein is CASMYERGVETQYF. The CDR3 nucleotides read TGTGCCAGCATGTACGAGCGGGGGGTGGAGACCCAGTACTTC.